The next 24 T cell receptor beta chains were all read from a single sample in a study of immune cell composition in non-small cell lung cancer. Only in-frame clones appear in the TCRdb table, and some are missing; sequencing was by immunoSEQ multiplex PCR. This table has some 5,000 clones, under 85% appearing once. Source material: lung tumor tissue. The origin of the receptors is a human donor with non-small cell lung cancer.

This clone occurred a few times. The V gene is TRBV7-2, the J gene TRBJ2-7; tentatively, D is TRBD2 (5 bases). This CDR3 has 14 residues. Germline CDR1 SGHTA, CDR2 FQGNSA. Trimming stripped 5 bases from V and 2 bases from J, with 13 bases between. The CDR3 DNA follows: TGTGCCAGCAGCCTGTTTAGCGAAACCTACGAGCAGTACTTC. Amino acid sequence: CASSLFSETYEQYF.

This clone occurred a few times. The CDR3 region is CASRDREGLYEQYF. The CDR3 DNA reads TGTGCCAGCAGGGACAGGGAGGGTCTCTACGAGCAGTACTTC. The gene calls are TRBV27 and TRBJ2-7; the D gene is possibly TRBD1 (8 bases). Germline-derived CDR1 and CDR2 are MNHEY and SMNVEV (reference sequence). V lost 6 bases to trimming and J lost 3 bases, with 15 bases between them. The CDR3 runs to 14 residues.

The genes are TRBV7-2 and TRBJ2-3; 11 bases are shared with TRBD2. Germline loops: CDR1 SGHTA, CDR2 FQGNSA. The CDR3 consists of 14 residues. Trimming cost V 5 bases and J 3 bases; bases outside gene matches: 1. As DNA, the CDR3 is TGTGCCAGCAGCCCTAGCGGGGGGACAGATACGCAGTATTTT. Translating it yields CASSPSGGTDTQYF.

This rearrangement joins TRBV9 to TRBJ2-1, with TRBD2 matching 13 bases. This CDR3 contains 21 residues. Looked up from germline, CDR1 is SGDLS and CDR2 is YYNGEE. Trimming at V came to 2 bases and at J to 10 bases, leaving 24 bases not matched to a gene. CDR3 sequence reads: CASSVGPLELAGGAPSGEQFF. CDR3 nucleotide sequence: TGTGCCAGCAGCGTCGGGCCGCTGGAACTAGCGGGAGGGGCCCCCTCGGGAGAGCAGTTCTTC.

The chain has TRBV6-6 and TRBJ1-5; the match to TRBD1 covers 9 bases. This CDR3 spans 14 amino acids. CDR1 is MNHNY, CDR2 SVGAGI, per germline (reference sequence). The trim removed 10 bases at V and 4 bases at J, leaving 8 bases unmatched. The CDR3 DNA follows: TGTGCCACCGACCGGGACAGGGTAAATCAGCCCCAGCATTTT. It yields the protein CATDRDRVNQPQHF.

This clone came up once. V and J are TRBV29-1 and TRBJ1-5; tentatively, D is TRBD1 (5 bases). V lost 2 bases to trimming and J lost 2 bases, with 7 bases between them. The CDR3 length is 13 residues. Germline CDR1 SQVTM, CDR2 ANQGSEA. CDR3 in DNA: TGCAGCGTTGAATCAGGGCGCAATCAGCCCCAGCATTTT. It encodes CSVESGRNQPQHF.

CDR3 nucleotides: TGCGCCAGCAGCTTTCAGGGTGCTGGGGCACCCCTCCACTTT. Amino acid sequence: CASSFQGAGAPLHF. The chain links TRBV5-1 to TRBJ1-6; TRBD1 is a possible D gene (5 bases). Germline V gene sequence: CDR1 SGHRS, CDR2 YFSETQ. This CDR3 comprises 14 residues. V lost 2 bases, J lost 11 bases, and 14 bases lay in between.

Remarks on this clone: A read error may produce the germline difference seen at one junction end. This rearrangement joins TRBV7-7 to TRBJ2-2; maybe TRBD1 (6 bases). Germline lookup yields CDR1 SSHAT and CDR2 FNYEAQ (reference sequence). CDR3 size: 15 residues. In nucleotides, the CDR3 is TGTGCTAGCAGCTTAGAGGACAGAGATACCGGGGAGCTGTTTTTT. The encoded protein is CASSLEDRDTGELFF.

The chain links TRBV19 to TRBJ1-1; the match to TRBD1 covers 9 bases. V dropped 2 bases and J dropped 3; count of bases not matched to a gene: 1. The length of the CDR3 is 14 residues. Per the germline V gene, CDR1 is LNHDA and CDR2 is SQIVND (reference sequence). The CDR3 region is CASSIWTGDTEAFF. The CDR3 nucleotides read TGTGCCAGTAGTATATGGACAGGGGACACTGAAGCTTTCTTT.

The V gene is TRBV10-2, the J gene TRBJ1-1; the match to TRBD1 covers 12 bases. The CDR3 is 15 amino acids. V lost 8 bases, J lost 2 bases, and 6 bases stayed unmatched. The germline gives CDR1 WSHSY, CDR2 SAAADI. The CDR3 reads CASWTGTGGNTEAFF. The CDR3 DNA reads as TGCGCCAGCTGGACCGGGACAGGGGGCAACACTGAAGCTTTCTTT.

The chain uses TRBV2 and TRBJ1-5; D call uncertain. V was clipped by 8 bases and J by 3 bases, with 11 bases between them. CDR1 and CDR2 (germline): SNHLY, FYNNEI. The CDR3 totals 13 residues. CDR3 sequence: CASGGLINQPQHF. Written as DNA, the CDR3 is TGTGCCAGCGGAGGACTAATCAATCAGCCCCAGCATTTT.

This chain joins TRBV4-3 and TRBJ1-4; D is possibly TRBD1 (5 bases). The germline V gene encodes CDR1 LGHNA and CDR2 YSLEER. V lost 1 base and J 8 bases, leaving 17 bases between the germline ends. This CDR3 contains 16 residues. For the CDR3, the DNA is TGCGCCAGCAGCCAAGGCACTACTGGGGCAAGGGAAAAACTGTTTTTT. Its translation: CASSQGTTGAREKLFF.

The chain employs TRBV7-9 and TRBJ2-3; D perhaps matches TRBD1 (5 bases). V was pared by 1 base and J by 3 bases, with 11 bases between. The CDR3 loop spans 15 amino acids. Germline CDR1 and CDR2: SEHNR and FQNEAQ (reference sequence). As DNA, the CDR3 is TGTGCCAGCAGCTTAGGTCAGGGTGGGACAGATACGCAGTATTTT. It translates to CASSLGQGGTDTQYF.

The genes are TRBV20-1 and TRBJ2-1; D gene uncertain. Germline-derived CDR1 and CDR2 are DFQATT and SNEGSKA (reference sequence). V shed 1 base and J shed 13 bases, with 8 bases lying between them. The CDR3 loop spans 10 amino acids. The CDR3 here is CSARGLGQFF. In nucleotides, the CDR3 is TGCAGTGCTAGAGGACTTGGCCAGTTCTTC.

V usage is TRBV2 and J usage is TRBJ1-1; 10 nucleotides line up with TRBD1. Germline CDR1 SNHLY, CDR2 FYNNEI. There are 13 residues in the CDR3. V shed 9 bases, J shed 4 bases, and the junction held 5 bases outside the gene matches. CDR3 residues: CARTGGQGTEAFF. Here the CDR3 DNA reads TGTGCCAGGACAGGGGGCCAGGGCACTGAAGCTTTCTTT.

This clone came up a few times. The rearrangement links TRBV27 to TRBJ1-1; possibly TRBD1 for D (5 bases). The CDR3 spans 19 residues. The ends were cut back, 3 bases at V and 3 bases at J, with 26 bases in the middle. Germline CDR1 is MNHEY and CDR2 is SMNVEV (reference sequence). The DNA of the CDR3 is TGTGCCAGCAGTTTGACCCCTGAGACAGCCTTCGTTGGGGACACTGAAGCTTTCTTT. Its translation: CASSLTPETAFVGDTEAFF.

This chain links TRBV28 with TRBJ2-2; D is ambiguous. The CDR3 runs 16 residues. V was clipped by 3 bases and J by 3 bases, with 14 bases between them. Per the germline V gene, CDR1 is MDHEN and CDR2 is SYDVKM. For the CDR3, the DNA is TGTGCCAGCAGTTTTTCTTCTGCGGCCCACACCGGGGAGCTGTTTTTT. Amino acids: CASSFSSAAHTGELFF.

The chain links TRBV4-1 to TRBJ1-5, with D perhaps matching TRBD1 (6 bases). With 1 base removed from V and 3 bases from J, the gap between germline ends came to 16 bases. The CDR3 has 17 residues. Germline lookup yields CDR1 MGHRA and CDR2 YSYEKL. The CDR3 spells CASSQAPTGYYNQPQHF. CDR3 coding DNA: TGCGCCAGCAGCCAAGCGCCAACAGGGTACTACAATCAGCCCCAGCATTTT.

The V gene is TRBV7-9, the J gene TRBJ1-6; the D is unclear. Trimming shortened V by 6 bases and J by 8 bases, and 11 bases separated the two germline ends. CDR1 and CDR2 from the germline V gene are SEHNR and FQNEAQ (reference sequence). The CDR3 runs 13 residues. Here the CDR3 DNA reads TGTGCCAGCAGAGAGACCGGGGATTCACCCCTCCACTTT. Translating it yields CASRETGDSPLHF.

CDR3 amino acids: CASTGQGKVAGNTIYF. The DNA for the CDR3 is TGTGCCAGTACCGGACAGGGGAAAGTAGCTGGAAACACCATATATTTT. The chain recombines TRBV2 with TRBJ1-3, with 9 nucleotides matching TRBD1. After removal of 9 bases from V and 2 bases from J, the junction contained 11 bases not matched to a gene. In germline, CDR1 is SNHLY, CDR2 FYNNEI. CDR3 length: 16 residues.

The chain has TRBV5-1 and TRBJ2-7; unclear D gene. CDR3 length: 13 amino acids. CDR1 is SGHRS and CDR2 is YFSETQ in the germline V gene. V lost 2 bases and J 6 bases, leaving 12 bases between the germline ends. CDR3 nucleotides: TGCGCCAGCAGCTTAGACGGAGTCGGCGAGCAGTACTTC. Protein product: CASSLDGVGEQYF.

This chain uses TRBV19 with TRBJ2-1; TRBD2 matches 8 bases. Germline V CDR1 and CDR2: LNHDA, SQIVND (reference sequence). This CDR3 region has 17 residues. J was trimmed by 1 base and V by 4 bases; bases with no gene match: 9. This chain's CDR3 is CASSKPGLGISYNEQFF. Here the CDR3 DNA reads TGTGCCAGTAGTAAACCGGGACTAGGGATTTCCTACAATGAGCAGTTCTTC.

To note about this clone: Other nucleotide sequences from this sample produce the same CDR3. The gene calls are TRBV7-6 and TRBJ2-5, with D tentatively TRBD2 (5 bases). The CDR3 runs to 12 residues. Germline V gene lookup returns CDR1 SGHVS and CDR2 FNYEAQ. V was clipped by 6 bases and J by 5 bases, with 10 bases between them. CDR3 bases: TGTGCCAGCAGTAAAACTAGGGAGACCCAGTACTTC. The encoded protein is CASSKTRETQYF.

The chain is built from TRBV28 and TRBJ2-7, with a possible D match to TRBD1 (6 bases). Looked up from germline, CDR1 is MDHEN and CDR2 is SYDVKM. CDR3 length: 11 amino acids. The chain's CDR3 is CEFYRAYEQYF. CDR3 bases: TGTGAATTTTACAGGGCCTACGAGCAGTACTTC.